This paragraph covers one T cell receptor beta chain sequence. The sample's time point: patch test 1, 2 weeks after DPC sensitization. Stated treatment: therapeutic diphenylcyclopropenone sensitization with weekly scalp DPC. This record belongs to a study of human T cells and chemical hapten exposure. Germline V gene lookup returns CDR1 DFQATT and CDR2 SNEGSKA (reference sequence). V was trimmed by 1 base and J by 4 bases, leaving 10 bases between them. CDR3 length equals 13 residues. From the RACE reads, TCRdb called clonotypes with MiXCR, one entry per CDR3 protein. The sample holds some 110,000 distinct CDR3 sequences, 9% to 14% seen once.

The V and J genes are TRBV20-1 and TRBJ1-2; perhaps TRBD1 as D (6 bases). The origin of this receptor is a woman in her forties or fifties with alopecia areata. Some clones in this sample may be carry-over from other donors' samples. The material sequenced was whole blood, taken in connection with sensitization to the hapten diphenylcyclopropenone (DPC). CDR3 sequence: CSARVQGGYGYTF. The CDR3 DNA sequence: TGCAGTGCTAGAGTACAGGGAGGCTATGGCTACACCTTC.